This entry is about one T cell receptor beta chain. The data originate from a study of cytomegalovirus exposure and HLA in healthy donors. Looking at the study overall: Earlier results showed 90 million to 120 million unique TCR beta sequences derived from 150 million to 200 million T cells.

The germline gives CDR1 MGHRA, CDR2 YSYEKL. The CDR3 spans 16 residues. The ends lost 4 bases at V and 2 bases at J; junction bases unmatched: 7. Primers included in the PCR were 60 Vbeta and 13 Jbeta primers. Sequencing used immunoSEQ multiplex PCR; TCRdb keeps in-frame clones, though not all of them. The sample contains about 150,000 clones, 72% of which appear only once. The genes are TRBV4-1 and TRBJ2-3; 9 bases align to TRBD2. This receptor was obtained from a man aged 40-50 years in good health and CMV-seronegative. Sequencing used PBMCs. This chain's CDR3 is CASSLIAGVPTDTQYF. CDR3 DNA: TGCGCCAGCAGCCTGATAGCGGGAGTCCCCACAGATACGCAGTATTTT.